This note documents a single T cell receptor (beta chain) sequence. V dropped 5 bases and J dropped 5 bases, with 12 bases sitting between them. The CDR3 has 13 residues. Germline V gene lookup returns CDR1 MNHEY and CDR2 SVGAGI. This record comes from a study of blood T cell repertoires in COVID-19. The wider study: Acute-phase and convalescent COVID-19 samples originated in the United States, Italy and Spain. T cells, B-cell-depleted T cells, or PBMCs supplied cDNA or gDNA.

Libraries were prepared by immunoSEQ multiplex PCR; TCRdb keeps only in-frame clonotypes and omits some of them. Of under 300,000 clones in the sample, roughly 89% were seen once. Sequences were obtained from peripheral blood. The sequence was collected from a man aged 45 to 65 with acute or convalescent COVID-19. The chain employs TRBV6-5 and TRBJ1-2, with D possibly matching TRBD1 (6 bases). The CDR3 DNA reads as TGTGCCAGCAGTACAGGGAATTCTTATGGCTACACCTTC. Translated, it gives CASSTGNSYGYTF.